The present TCR beta chain was sequenced within a study of T cell responses to AZD1222 COVID-19 vaccine. Some clones are missing from TCRdb's copy, which holds only in-frame ones; the method was immunoSEQ multiplex PCR. The table includes some 140,000 clones, roughly 90% detected once. V lost 4 bases and J lost 7; bases outside the gene matches: 13. From germline, CDR1 is LGHNA and CDR2 YSLEER. This CDR3 is built from 16 residues. The source material was peripheral blood, sampled on day 0 of AZD1222 vaccination. This receptor was obtained from an adult in good health. The chain joins TRBV4-3 to TRBJ1-3; 7 bases match TRBD1. The CDR3, as DNA: TGCGCCAGCAGCCTCCACTTACAGGGGTTAGGGAACACCATATATTTT. Its protein is CASSLHLQGLGNTIYF.